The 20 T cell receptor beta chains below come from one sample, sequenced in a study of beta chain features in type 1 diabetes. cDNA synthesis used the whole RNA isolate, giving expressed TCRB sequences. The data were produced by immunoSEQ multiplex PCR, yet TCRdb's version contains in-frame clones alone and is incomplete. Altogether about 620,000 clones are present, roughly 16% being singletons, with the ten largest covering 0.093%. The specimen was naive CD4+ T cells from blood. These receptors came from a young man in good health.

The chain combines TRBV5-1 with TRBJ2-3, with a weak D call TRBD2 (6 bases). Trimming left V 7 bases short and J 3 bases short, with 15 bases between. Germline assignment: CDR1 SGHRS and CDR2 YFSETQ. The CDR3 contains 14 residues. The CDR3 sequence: CASGSYGGTDTQYF. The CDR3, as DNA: TGCGCCAGCGGCTCCTACGGGGGAACAGATACGCAGTATTTT. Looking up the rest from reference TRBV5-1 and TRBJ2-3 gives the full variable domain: KAGVTQTPRYLIKTRGQQVTLSCSPISGHRSVSWYQQTPGQGLQFLFEYFSETQRNKGNFPGRFSGRQFSNSRSEMNVSTLELGDSALYLCASGSYGGTDTQYFGPGTRLTVL.

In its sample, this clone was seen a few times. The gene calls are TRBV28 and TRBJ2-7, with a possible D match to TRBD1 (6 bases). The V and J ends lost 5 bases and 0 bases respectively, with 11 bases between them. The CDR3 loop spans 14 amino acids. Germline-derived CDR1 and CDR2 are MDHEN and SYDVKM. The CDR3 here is CASSGTLHSYEQYF. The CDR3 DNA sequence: TGTGCCAGCAGTGGGACACTCCACTCCTACGAGCAGTACTTC.

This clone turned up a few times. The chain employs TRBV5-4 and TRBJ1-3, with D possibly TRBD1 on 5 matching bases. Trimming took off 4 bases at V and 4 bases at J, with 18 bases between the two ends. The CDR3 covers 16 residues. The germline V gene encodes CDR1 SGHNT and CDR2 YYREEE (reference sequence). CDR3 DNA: TGTGCCAGCAGCCCTGGGGGGACCCTGCGCGGAAACACCATATATTTT. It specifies CASSPGGTLRGNTIYF.

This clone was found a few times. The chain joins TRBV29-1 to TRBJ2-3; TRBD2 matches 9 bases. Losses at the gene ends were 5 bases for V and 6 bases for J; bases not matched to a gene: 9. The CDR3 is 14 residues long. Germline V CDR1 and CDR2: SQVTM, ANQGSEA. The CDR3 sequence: CSVIAGEVVDTQYF. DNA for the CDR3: TGCAGCGTTATAGCGGGGGAGGTGGTGGATACGCAGTATTTT.

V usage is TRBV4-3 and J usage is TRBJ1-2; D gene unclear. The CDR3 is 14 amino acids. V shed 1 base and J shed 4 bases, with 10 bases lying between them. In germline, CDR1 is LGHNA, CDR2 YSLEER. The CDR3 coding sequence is TGCGCCAGCAGCCAAGGACGGGGAGGCTATGGCTACACCTTC. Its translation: CASSQGRGGYGYTF.

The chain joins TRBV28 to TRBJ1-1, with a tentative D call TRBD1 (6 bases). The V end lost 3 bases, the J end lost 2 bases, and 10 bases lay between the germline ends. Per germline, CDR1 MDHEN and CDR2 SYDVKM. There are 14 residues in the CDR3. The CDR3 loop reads CASSLEGGNTEAFF. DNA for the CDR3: TGTGCCAGCAGTTTGGAAGGGGGAAACACTGAAGCTTTCTTT.

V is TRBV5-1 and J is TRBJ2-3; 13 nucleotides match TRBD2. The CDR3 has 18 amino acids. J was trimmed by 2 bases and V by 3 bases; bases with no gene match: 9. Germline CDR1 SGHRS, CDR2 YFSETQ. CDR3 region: CASSSGPGLAGSTDTQYF. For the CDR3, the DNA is TGCGCCAGCAGCTCGGGCCCGGGACTAGCGGGGTCCACAGATACGCAGTATTTT. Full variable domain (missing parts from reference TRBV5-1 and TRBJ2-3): KAGVTQTPRYLIKTRGQQVTLSCSPISGHRSVSWYQQTPGQGLQFLFEYFSETQRNKGNFPGRFSGRQFSNSRSEMNVSTLELGDSALYLCASSSGPGLAGSTDTQYFGPGTRLTVL.

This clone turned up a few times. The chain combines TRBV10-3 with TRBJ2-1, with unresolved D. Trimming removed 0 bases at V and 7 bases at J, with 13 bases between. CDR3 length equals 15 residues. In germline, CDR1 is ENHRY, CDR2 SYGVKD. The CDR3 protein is CAISESSGRRNEQFF. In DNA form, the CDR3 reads TGTGCCATCAGTGAGTCTTCAGGTAGGCGGAATGAGCAGTTCTTC.

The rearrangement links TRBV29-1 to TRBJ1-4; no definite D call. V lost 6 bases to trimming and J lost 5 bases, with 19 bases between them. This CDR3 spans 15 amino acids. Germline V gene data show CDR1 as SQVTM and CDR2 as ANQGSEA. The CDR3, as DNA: TGCAGCGTAGATTCACCGGGGAAAGGAAATGAAAAACTGTTTTTT. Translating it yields CSVDSPGKGNEKLFF. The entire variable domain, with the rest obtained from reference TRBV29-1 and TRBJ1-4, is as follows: SAVISQKPSRDICQRGTSLTIQCQVDSQVTMMFWYRQQPGQSLTLIATANQGSEATYESGFVIDKFPISRPNLTFSTLTVSNMSPEDSSIYLCSVDSPGKGNEKLFFGSGTQLSVL.

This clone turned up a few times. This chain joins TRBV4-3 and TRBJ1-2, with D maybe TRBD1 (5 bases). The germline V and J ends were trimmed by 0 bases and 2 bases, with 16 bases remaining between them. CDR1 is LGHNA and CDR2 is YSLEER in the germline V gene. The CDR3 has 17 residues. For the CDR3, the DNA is TGCGCCAGCAGCCAAGATCTTTCGGGGACCATCAACTATGGCTACACCTTC. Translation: CASSQDLSGTINYGYTF.

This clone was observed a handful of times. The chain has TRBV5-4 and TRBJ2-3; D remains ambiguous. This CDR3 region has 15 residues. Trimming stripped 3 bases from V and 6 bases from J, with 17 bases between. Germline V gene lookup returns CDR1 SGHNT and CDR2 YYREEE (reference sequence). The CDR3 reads CASSSPPAIGDTQYF. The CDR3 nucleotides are TGTGCCAGCAGCTCCCCGCCGGCGATTGGCGATACGCAGTATTTT.

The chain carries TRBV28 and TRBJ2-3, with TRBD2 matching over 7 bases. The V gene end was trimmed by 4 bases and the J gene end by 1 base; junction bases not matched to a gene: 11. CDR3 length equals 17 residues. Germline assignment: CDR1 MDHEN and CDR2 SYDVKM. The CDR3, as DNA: TGTGCCAGCAGTTCCGTCGCTCTCCGGGGGGGCACAGATACGCAGTATTTT. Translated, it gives CASSSVALRGGTDTQYF.

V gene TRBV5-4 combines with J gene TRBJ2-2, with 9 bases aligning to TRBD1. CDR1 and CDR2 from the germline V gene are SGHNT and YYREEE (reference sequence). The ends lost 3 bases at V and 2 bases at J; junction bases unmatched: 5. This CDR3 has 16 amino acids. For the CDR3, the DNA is TGTGCCAGCAGCTGGGGACAGGGCAGAAACACCGGGGAGCTGTTTTTT. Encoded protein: CASSWGQGRNTGELFF.

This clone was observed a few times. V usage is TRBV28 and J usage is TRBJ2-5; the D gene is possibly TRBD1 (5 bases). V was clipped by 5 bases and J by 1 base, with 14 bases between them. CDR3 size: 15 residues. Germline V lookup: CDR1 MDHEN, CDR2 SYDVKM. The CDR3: CASSAAGNFQETQYF. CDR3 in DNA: TGTGCCAGCAGTGCCGCAGGGAACTTCCAAGAGACCCAGTACTTC.

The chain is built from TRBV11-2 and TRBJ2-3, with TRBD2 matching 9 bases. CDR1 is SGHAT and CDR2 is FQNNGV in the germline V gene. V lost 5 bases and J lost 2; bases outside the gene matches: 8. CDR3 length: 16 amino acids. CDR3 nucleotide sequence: TGTGCCAGCAGCCAGATAGCGGGGGATTACACAGATACGCAGTATTTT. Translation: CASSQIAGDYTDTQYF.

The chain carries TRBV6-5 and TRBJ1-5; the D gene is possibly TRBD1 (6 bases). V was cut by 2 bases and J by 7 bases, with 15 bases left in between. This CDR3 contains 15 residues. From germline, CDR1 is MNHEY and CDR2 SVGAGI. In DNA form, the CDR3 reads TGTGCCAGCAGTTACACGCCAGGGGCGGAGCAGCCCCAGCATTTT. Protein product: CASSYTPGAEQPQHF.

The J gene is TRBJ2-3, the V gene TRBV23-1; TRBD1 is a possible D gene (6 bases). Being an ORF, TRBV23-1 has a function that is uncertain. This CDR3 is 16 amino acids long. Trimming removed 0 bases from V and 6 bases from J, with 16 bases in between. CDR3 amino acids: CASSQSSWQGMDTQYF. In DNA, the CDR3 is TGCGCCAGCAGTCAATCGAGCTGGCAGGGGATGGATACGCAGTATTTT.

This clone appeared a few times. This CDR3 is CASSPRLLVNDNEQFF. The CDR3 DNA follows: TGTGCCAGCTCACCCAGGCTACTAGTCAACGACAATGAGCAGTTCTTC. The chain combines TRBV18 with TRBJ2-1, with D tentatively TRBD2 (5 bases). This CDR3 has 16 residues. Deletions cut 3 bases from V and 5 bases from J, with 17 bases between. Germline loops: CDR1 KGHSH, CDR2 LQKENI. Supplemented by reference TRBV18 and TRBJ2-1, the full variable domain reads NAGVMQNPRHLVRRRGQEARLRCSPMKGHSHVYWYRQLPEEGLKFMVYLQKENIIDESGMPKERFSAEFPKEGPSILRIQQVVRGDSAAYFCASSPRLLVNDNEQFFGPGTRLTVL.

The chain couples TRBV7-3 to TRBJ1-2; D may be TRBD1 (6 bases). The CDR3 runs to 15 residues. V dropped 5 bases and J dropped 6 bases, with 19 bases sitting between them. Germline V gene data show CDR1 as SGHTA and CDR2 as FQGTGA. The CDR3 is CASSPFLGASDGYTF. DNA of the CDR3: TGTGCCAGCAGCCCCTTTCTGGGGGCAAGTGATGGCTACACCTTC.

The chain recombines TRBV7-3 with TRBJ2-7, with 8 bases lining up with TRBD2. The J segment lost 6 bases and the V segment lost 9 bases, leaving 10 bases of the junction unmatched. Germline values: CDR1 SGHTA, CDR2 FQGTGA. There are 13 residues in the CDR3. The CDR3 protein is CASSGTSESEQYF. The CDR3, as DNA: TGTGCCAGTTCCGGGACTAGTGAATCCGAGCAGTACTTC.